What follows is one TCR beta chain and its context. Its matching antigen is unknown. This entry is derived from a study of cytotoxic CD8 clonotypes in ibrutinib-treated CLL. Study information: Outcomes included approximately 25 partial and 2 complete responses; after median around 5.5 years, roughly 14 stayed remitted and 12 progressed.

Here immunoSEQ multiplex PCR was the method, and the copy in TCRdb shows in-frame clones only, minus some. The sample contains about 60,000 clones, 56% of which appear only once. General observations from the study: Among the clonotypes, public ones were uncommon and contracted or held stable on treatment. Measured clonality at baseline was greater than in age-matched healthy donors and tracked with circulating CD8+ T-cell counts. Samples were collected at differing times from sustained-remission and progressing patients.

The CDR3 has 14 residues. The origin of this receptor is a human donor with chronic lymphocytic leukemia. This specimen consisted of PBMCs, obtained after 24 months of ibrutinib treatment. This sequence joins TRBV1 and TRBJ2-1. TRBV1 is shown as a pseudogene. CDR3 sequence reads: CTSSHLLRSNEQFF. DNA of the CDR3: TGCACCAGCAGCCATCTACTCCGCAGCAATGAGCAGTTCTTC.